These T cell receptor beta chains were read from a single sample in a study of tumor-infiltrating lymphocytes in primary liver carcinoma. Via MiXCR, TCRdb re-called the multiplex PCR reads, giving one row per CDR3 protein. The table lists approximately 320,000 distinct CDR3 sequences, 50% to 60% of them singletons. The sequencing input was peripheral blood. The origin of the receptors is a woman in her twenties or thirties with primary liver carcinoma and hepatitis B virus infection. Both conserved end residues are part of each CDR3. A D gene is named only where the DNA matches it firmly. Clone size is given for some rows only: seen once, a few or many times, or a class if the clone is expanded.

V gene,D gene,clone size,J gene,CDR3 DNA,CDR3 protein
TRBV10-2,.,few,TRBJ1-1,TGCGCCAGCAGTGAGGTACACGAAGCTTTCTTT,CASSEVHEAFF
TRBV29-1,.,.,TRBJ2-2,TGCTGCGTTGAAGGGGAGATAAGAGGTGAATGGGAGCTGTTTTTT,CCVEGEIRGEWELFF
TRBV14,TRBD1,.,TRBJ2-3,TGTGCCAGCAGCCCTGGCGGGACAGGGACGCGGGATACGAAGTATTTT,CASSPGGTGTRDTKYF
TRBV10-3,TRBD2,.,TRBJ2-3,TGTGCCATCGGGACTAGCCTTGGAGATACGCAGTATTTT,CAIGTSLGDTQYF
TRBV6-5,TRBD1,.,TRBJ1-6,TGTGCCAGCAGTTACTCACAGGGGGTTCCTTATTCACCCCTCCACTTT,CASSYSQGVPYSPLHF
TRBV7-9,.,.,TRBJ2-7,TGTGCCAGCAGCCCGCCCTCATCGGACGGGACCTACGAGCAGTACTTC,CASSPPSSDGTYEQYF
TRBV7-9,.,.,TRBJ2-1,TGTGCCAGCAGCCAAGGGCATGAGCAGTTCTTC,CASSQGHEQFF
TRBV4-3,.,.,TRBJ2-1,TGCGTCAGCAGCTACACAGAGTTGGTCAGTGAGCAGTTCTTC,CVSSYTELVSEQFF
TRBV6-5,.,many,TRBJ1-1,TGTGCCAGCCGTGGGTGGCAGGAAGCTTTCTTT,CASRGWQEAFF
TRBV30,.,.,TRBJ1-3,TGTGCCTCCCGGACATTGGGGCAGACCCGAAGCACCATATATTTT,CASRTLGQTRSTIYF
TRBV5-5,.,.,TRBJ2-2,TGTGCCAGCAGTTTGATACCATGGAACACCGGGGAGCTGTTTTTT,CASSLIPWNTGELFF
TRBV7-9,.,.,TRBJ2-7,TGTGCCAGCAGCTTAGCTTCCCTGTACGAGCAGTACTTC,CASSLASLYEQYF
TRBV12-3/TRBV12-4,TRBD2,few,TRBJ2-5,TGTGCCAGCAGTTTGGGACTAGCGGGGGAGGGGGCCCAGTACTTC,CASSLGLAGEGAQYF
TRBV30,.,.,TRBJ1-2,TGTGCTCATGGAGGAAAAGCGGGGGGCTACACCTTC,CAHGGKAGGYTF
TRBV29-1,TRBD2,.,TRBJ2-3,TGCAGCGTGGGACTCAGACTAGCGGAAACAGATACGCATTATTTT,CSVGLRLAETDTHYF
TRBV7-8,.,.,TRBJ1-5,TGTGCCAGCAGCGCCGGAACTTGGACAGCTAGCAATCAGCCCCAGCATTTT,CASSAGTWTASNQPQHF
TRBV28,TRBD1,.,TRBJ2-7,TGTGCCAGCAGTTTACAGGGGGAATACGAGCAGTACTTC,CASSLQGEYEQYF
TRBV11-2,.,many,TRBJ2-7,TGTGCCAGCAGCCCAACCTCGGGAGCCAGGTACTTC,CASSPTSGARYF
TRBV5-6,TRBD2,.,TRBJ2-2,TGTGCCAGCAGCTTACTAGCGGGAGTTTCTGTTGCCGGGGAGCTGTTTTTT,CASSLLAGVSVAGELFF
TRBV6-6,.,.,TRBJ2-5,TGTGCCAGCACCTTAAGGGGGCAAGAGACCCAGTACTTC,CASTLRGQETQYF
TRBV4-3,TRBD2,many,TRBJ2-7,TGCGCCAGCAGCAAAGATAGGACTAGGATCACTTACGAGCAGTACTTC,CASSKDRTRITYEQYF
TRBV4-1,TRBD2,.,TRBJ2-7,TGCGCCAGCAGCCAGGGACTAGCGGCTTCCTACGAGCAGTACTTC,CASSQGLAASYEQYF
TRBV4-2,.,.,TRBJ1-5,TGTGCCAGCAGCCAAAACAGAGGGAGGCAGCCCCAGCATTTT,CASSQNRGRQPQHF
TRBV6-2/TRBV6-3,TRBD1,.,TRBJ1-5,TGTGCCAGCAGTTCACGGGACAGGGGGCGCGATCAGCCCCAGCATTTT,CASSSRDRGRDQPQHF
TRBV7-3,.,.,TRBJ1-1,TGTGCCAGCAGCTTACAAGGACAGTACACTGAAGCTTTCTTT,CASSLQGQYTEAFF
TRBV28,TRBD2,.,TRBJ2-1,TGTGCCAGCACCCGGGGACTAGCGTTCAATGAGCAGTTCTTC,CASTRGLAFNEQFF
TRBV28,.,.,TRBJ1-1,TGTGCCAGCATTCAGAACACTGAAGCTTTCTTT,CASIQNTEAFF
TRBV12-3/TRBV12-4,.,few,TRBJ2-4,TGTGCCAGCAGTTTTCTGGCCACAAAAGCGGGAAACATTCAGTACTTC,CASSFLATKAGNIQYF
TRBV4-2,.,.,TRBJ1-4,TGTGCCAGCAGCCAAGACCCCCGAGGATCAACTAATGAAAAACTGTTTTTT,CASSQDPRGSTNEKLFF
TRBV4-3,TRBD2,many,TRBJ2-1,TGCGCCAGCAGCCTCTCCGGGACTAGCGGGACCGAGCAGTTCTTC,CASSLSGTSGTEQFF
TRBV30,.,.,TRBJ1-2,TGTGCCTGGAGCGCCAGGGGCTATGGCTACACCTTC,CAWSARGYGYTF
TRBV12-3/TRBV12-4,.,many,TRBJ2-1,TGTGCCAGCAGCTTGGGACCGGCTAATGAGCAGTTCTTC,CASSLGPANEQFF
TRBV5-6,.,.,TRBJ2-1,TGTGCCAGCAGCCCCATCGCGGTAGCGCCATACAATGAGCAGTTCTTC,CASSPIAVAPYNEQFF
TRBV29-1,.,.,TRBJ1-2,TGCAGCGCCGGCAGGGTGGGCTATGGCTACACCTTC,CSAGRVGYGYTF
TRBV12-3/TRBV12-4,.,.,TRBJ2-5,TGTGCCAGCAGTTTAGGTTACAGTCAAGAGACCCAGTACTTC,CASSLGYSQETQYF
TRBV6-5,TRBD2,many,TRBJ2-7,TGTGCCAGCAGCCGGACTAGCGGGAGACACGAGCAGTACTTC,CASSRTSGRHEQYF
TRBV12-3/TRBV12-4,.,many,TRBJ2-5,TGTGCCAGCAGTCGGAGGACGGAGACCCAGTACTTC,CASSRRTETQYF
TRBV28,.,.,TRBJ2-1,TGTGCCAGCAGTTTTGGGCGACGAGGCACTCTGGGTAATGAGCAGTTCTTC,CASSFGRRGTLGNEQFF
TRBV6-2/TRBV6-3,.,.,TRBJ2-2,TGTGCCAGCAGCAGCAACACCGGGGAGCTGTTATTT,CASSSNTGELLF
TRBV7-9,.,.,TRBJ2-1,TGTGCCAGCAGCTCACAGGGTTATGAGCAGTTCTTC,CASSSQGYEQFF
TRBV5-5,TRBD2,few,TRBJ2-1,TGTGCCAGCAGCTTGTATACCGGGACTAGTTTTAACAATGAGCAGTTCTTC,CASSLYTGTSFNNEQFF
TRBV29-1,TRBD2,.,TRBJ2-3,TGCAGCGTTCTACTGCCGAGACTAGCGGGGGCGGTCAGCACAGATACGCAGTATTTT,CSVLLPRLAGAVSTDTQYF
TRBV29-1,.,many,TRBJ1-2,TGCAGCGTTGCAGGGAATGATGGCTACACCTTC,CSVAGNDGYTF
TRBV25-1,.,.,TRBJ2-1,TGTGCCAGCAGTGGGCATACTTACAATGAGCAGTTCTTC,CASSGHTYNEQFF
TRBV12-3/TRBV12-4,.,.,TRBJ2-7,TGTGGCAGCAGTTGGAGGACAGAAATCTTCTACGAGCAATACTTC,CGSSWRTEIFYEQYF
TRBV6-1,.,.,TRBJ2-4,TGTGACAGCAGCACGATAGGGAGAGCCAAAAACATTCAGTACTTC,CDSSTIGRAKNIQYF
TRBV12-3/TRBV12-4,.,once,TRBJ1-1,TGTGCCAGCAGTTTAGCAGTGGGTAGGGGAGGGGGCACTGAAGCTTTCTTT,CASSLAVGRGGGTEAFF